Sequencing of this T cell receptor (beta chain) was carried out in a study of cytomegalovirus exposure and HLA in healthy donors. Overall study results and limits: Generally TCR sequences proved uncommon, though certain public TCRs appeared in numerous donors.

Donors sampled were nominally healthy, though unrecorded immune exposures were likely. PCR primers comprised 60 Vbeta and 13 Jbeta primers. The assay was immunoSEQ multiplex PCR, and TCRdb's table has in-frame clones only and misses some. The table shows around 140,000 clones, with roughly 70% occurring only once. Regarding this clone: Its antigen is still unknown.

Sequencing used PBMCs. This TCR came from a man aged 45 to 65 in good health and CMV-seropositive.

CDR3 sequence reads: CASSSGQGRIADTGELFF. The CDR3 DNA reads TGCGCCAGCAGCTCTGGACAGGGTAGGATAGCAGACACCGGGGAGCTGTTTTTT. The chain recombines TRBV5-1 with TRBJ2-2, with 8 bases matching TRBD1. Germline V gives CDR1 SGHRS, CDR2 YFSETQ. V shed 3 bases, J shed 3 bases, and the junction held 13 bases outside the gene matches. This CDR3 contains 18 residues.